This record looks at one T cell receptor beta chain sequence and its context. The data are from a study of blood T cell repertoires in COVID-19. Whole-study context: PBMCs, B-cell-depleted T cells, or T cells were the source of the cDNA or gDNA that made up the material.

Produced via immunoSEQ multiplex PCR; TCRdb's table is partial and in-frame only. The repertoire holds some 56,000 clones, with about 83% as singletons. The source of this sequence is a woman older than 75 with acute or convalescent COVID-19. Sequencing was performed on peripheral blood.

The CDR3 here is CASLAGLSTDTQYF. CDR3 sequence (DNA): TGTGCCAGCCTAGCGGGACTTAGCACAGATACGCAGTATTTT. The genes are TRBV2 and TRBJ2-3; TRBD2 matches at 9 bases. This CDR3 is 14 amino acids long. Germline-derived CDR1 and CDR2 are SNHLY and FYNNEI. Germline trimming cut 8 bases from V and 0 bases from J; bases unmatched to any gene: 3.